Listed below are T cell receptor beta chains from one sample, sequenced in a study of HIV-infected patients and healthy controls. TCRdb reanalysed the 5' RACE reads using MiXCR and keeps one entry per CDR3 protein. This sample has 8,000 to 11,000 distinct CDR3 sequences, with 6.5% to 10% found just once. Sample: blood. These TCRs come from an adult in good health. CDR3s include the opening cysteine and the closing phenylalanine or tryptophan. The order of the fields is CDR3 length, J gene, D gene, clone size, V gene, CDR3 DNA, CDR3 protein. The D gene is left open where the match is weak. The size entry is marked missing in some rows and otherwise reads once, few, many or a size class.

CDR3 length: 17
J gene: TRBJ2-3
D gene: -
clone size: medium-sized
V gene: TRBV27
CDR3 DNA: TGTGCCAGCAGTTTAAGGCGGACAGGAGGGGGCACAGATACGCAGTATTTT
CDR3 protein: CASSLRRTGGGTDTQYF

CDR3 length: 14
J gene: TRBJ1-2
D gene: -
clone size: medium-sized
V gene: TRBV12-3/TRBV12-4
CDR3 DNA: TGTGCCAGCAGTTGGGGACGGACAAACTATGGCTACACCTTC
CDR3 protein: CASSWGRTNYGYTF

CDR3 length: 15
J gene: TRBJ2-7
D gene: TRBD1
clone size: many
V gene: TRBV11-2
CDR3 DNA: TGTGCCAGCAGCTTATTATGGACAGGTACCTACGAGCAGTACTTC
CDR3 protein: CASSLLWTGTYEQYF

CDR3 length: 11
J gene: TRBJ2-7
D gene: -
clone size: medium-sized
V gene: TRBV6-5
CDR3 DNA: TGTGCCAGCAGTTACCTTTACGAGCAGTACTTC
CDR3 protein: CASSYLYEQYF

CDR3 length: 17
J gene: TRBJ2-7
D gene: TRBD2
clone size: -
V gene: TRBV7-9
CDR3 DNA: TGTGCCAGCAGCTTAGCCTCATGGACTAGCGGGGGGCTCGAGCAGTACTTC
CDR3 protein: CASSLASWTSGGLEQYF

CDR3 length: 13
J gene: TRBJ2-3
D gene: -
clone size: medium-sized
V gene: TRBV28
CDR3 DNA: TGTGCCAGCAGGGGGGCCCTCACAGATACGCAGTATTTT
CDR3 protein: CASRGALTDTQYF

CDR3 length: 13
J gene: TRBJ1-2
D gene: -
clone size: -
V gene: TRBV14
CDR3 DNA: TGTGACAGCAGCCCGGACGTTAACTATGGCTACACCTTC
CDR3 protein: CDSSPDVNYGYTF

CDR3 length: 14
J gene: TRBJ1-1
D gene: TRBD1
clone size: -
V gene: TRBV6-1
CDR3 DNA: TGTGCCAGCAGACCTACAGGGGGCTTTACTGAAGCTTTCTTT
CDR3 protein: CASRPTGGFTEAFF

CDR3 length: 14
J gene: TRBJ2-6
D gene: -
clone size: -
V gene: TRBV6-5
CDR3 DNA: TGTGCCAGCGTGGGAAGCTCTGGGGCCAACGTCCTGACTTTC
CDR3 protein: CASVGSSGANVLTF

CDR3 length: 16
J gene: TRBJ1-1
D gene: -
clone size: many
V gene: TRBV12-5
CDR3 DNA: TGTGCTAGTGGTTTGGTACCTGGGGGTTGGAACACTGAAGCTTTCTTT
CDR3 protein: CASGLVPGGWNTEAFF

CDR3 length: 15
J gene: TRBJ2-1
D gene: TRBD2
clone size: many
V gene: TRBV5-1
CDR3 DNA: TGCGCCAGCAGCTTGTCATTAGCGGGTAGCAATGAGCAGTTCTTC
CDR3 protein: CASSLSLAGSNEQFF

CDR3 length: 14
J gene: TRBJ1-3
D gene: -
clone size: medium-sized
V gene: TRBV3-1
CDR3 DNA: TGTGCCAGCAGCCTCGACAACTCTGGAAACACCATATATTTT
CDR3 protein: CASSLDNSGNTIYF

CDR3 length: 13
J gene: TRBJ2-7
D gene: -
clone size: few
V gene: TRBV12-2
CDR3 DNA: TGTGCAAGTCGCTTAGCCCTTGGGAACGAGCAGTACTTC
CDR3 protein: CASRLALGNEQYF

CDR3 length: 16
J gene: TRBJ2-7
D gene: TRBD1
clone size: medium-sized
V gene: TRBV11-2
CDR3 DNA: TGTGCCAGCAGCTTAGAAGCAGGGACAGCCATCTACGAGCAGTACTTC
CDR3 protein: CASSLEAGTAIYEQYF

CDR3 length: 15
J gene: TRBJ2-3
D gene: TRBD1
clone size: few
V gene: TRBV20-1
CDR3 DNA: TGCAGTGCTAACAGGGGGGTATCCTTGGCGGATACGCAGTATTTT
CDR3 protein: CSANRGVSLADTQYF

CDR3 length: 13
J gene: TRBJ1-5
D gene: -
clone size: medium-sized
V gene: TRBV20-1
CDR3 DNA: TGCAGTGCTACCTCAGGCGAGAATCAGCCCCAGCATTTT
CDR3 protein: CSATSGENQPQHF

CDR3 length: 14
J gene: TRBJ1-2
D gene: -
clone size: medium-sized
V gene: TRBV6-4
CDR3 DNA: TGTGCCAGCACCCCTTATGGCAATAACTATGGCTACACCTTC
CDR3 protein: CASTPYGNNYGYTF

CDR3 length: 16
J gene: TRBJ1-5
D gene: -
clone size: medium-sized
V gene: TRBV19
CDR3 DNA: TGTGCCAGTCGACTTACGGGTCCTCGGAGCAATCAGCCCCAGCATTTT
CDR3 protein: CASRLTGPRSNQPQHF

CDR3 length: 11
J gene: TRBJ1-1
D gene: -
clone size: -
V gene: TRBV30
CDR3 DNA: TGTGCCTGGAGTGTCAGCACTGAAGCTTTCTTT
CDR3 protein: CAWSVSTEAFF

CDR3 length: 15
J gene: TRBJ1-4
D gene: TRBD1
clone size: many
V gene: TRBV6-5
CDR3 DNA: TGTGCCAGCAGTTCCCGGACAGGGCCTAATGAAAAACTGTTTTTT
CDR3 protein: CASSSRTGPNEKLFF

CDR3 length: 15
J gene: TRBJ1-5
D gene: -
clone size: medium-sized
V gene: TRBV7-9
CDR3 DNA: TGTGCCAGCAGCTTAGGGGGACTTTTGTCCCAGCCCCAGCATTTT
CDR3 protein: CASSLGGLLSQPQHF

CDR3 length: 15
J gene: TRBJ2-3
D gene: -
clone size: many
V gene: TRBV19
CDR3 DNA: TGTGCCAGTAGGCTAGGGGGACACCCCTCGGATACGCAGTATTTT
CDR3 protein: CASRLGGHPSDTQYF

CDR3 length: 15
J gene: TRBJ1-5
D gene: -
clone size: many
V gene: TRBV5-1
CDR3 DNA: TGCGCCAGCAGCTTGGGCAGGGGCGGCGATCAGCCCCAGCATTTT
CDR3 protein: CASSLGRGGDQPQHF

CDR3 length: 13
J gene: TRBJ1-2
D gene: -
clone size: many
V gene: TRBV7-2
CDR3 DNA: TGTGCCAGCAGCTTAGACAGGGATGGCGGCTACACCTTC
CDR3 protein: CASSLDRDGGYTF

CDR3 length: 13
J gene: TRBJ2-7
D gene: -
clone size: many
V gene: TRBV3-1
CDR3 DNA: TGTGCCAGCGGACAGAAAATTCACTACGAGCAGTACTTC
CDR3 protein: CASGQKIHYEQYF

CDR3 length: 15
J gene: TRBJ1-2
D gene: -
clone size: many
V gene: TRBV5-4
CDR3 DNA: TGTGCCAGCAGCTTCGAACCTCTTAGTAGGTACGGCTACACCTTC
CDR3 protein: CASSFEPLSRYGYTF

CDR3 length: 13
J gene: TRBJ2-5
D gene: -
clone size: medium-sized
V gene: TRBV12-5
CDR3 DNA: TGTGCTAGTGGGACTCAGGGCGGAGAGACCCAGTACTTC
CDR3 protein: CASGTQGGETQYF

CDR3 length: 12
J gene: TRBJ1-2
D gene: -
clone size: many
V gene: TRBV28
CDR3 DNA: TGTGCCAGCGAGACCCAAGGGTATGGCTACACCTTC
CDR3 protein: CASETQGYGYTF

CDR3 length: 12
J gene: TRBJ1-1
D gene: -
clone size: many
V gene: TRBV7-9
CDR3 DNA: TGTGCCAGCAGCTTAGCGGGGGCGGGAGCTTTCTTT
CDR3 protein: CASSLAGAGAFF

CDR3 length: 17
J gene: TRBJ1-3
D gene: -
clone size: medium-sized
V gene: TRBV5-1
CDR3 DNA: TGCGCCAGCAGCTCCCAATTGTCGGGGAACTCTGGAAACACCATATATTTT
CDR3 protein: CASSSQLSGNSGNTIYF

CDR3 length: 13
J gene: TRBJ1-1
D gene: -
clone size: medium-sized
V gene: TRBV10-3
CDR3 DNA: TGTGCCACAAAACTTCAGGAGAACACTGAAGCTTTCTTT
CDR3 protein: CATKLQENTEAFF

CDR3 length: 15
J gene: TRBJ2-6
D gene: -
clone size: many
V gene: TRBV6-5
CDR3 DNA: TGTGCCAGCAGATCTTCAGGGGCTGGGGCCAACGTCCTGACTTTC
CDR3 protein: CASRSSGAGANVLTF

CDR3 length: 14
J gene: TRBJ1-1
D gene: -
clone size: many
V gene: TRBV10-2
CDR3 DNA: TGCGCCAGCAGTGACGCCTGGGGGAACACTGAAGCTTTCTTT
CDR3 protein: CASSDAWGNTEAFF

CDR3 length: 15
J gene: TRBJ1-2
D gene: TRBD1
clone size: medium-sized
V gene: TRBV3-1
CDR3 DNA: TGTGCCAGCAGCCAGAGGACAGGGGAATCCTATGGCTACACCTTC
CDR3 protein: CASSQRTGESYGYTF

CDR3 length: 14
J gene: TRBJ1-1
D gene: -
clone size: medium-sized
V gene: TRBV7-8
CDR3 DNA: TGTGCCAGCAGCTTAGCGCAGGGAGCGGCTGAAGCTTTCTTT
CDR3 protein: CASSLAQGAAEAFF

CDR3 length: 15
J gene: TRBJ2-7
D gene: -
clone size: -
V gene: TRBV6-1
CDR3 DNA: TGTGCCAGCAGTGATAGACAGGCCAGGGCCTACGAGCAGTACTTC
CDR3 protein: CASSDRQARAYEQYF

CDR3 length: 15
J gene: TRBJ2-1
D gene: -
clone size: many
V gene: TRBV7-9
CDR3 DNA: TGTGCCAGCAGCTTAAGAGGGTACTCCGGGAATGAGCAGTTCTTC
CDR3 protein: CASSLRGYSGNEQFF

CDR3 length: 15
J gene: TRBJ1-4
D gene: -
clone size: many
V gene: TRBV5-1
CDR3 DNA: TGCGCCAGCAGACCACCCGACGCAACTAATGAAAAACTGTTTTTT
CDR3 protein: CASRPPDATNEKLFF

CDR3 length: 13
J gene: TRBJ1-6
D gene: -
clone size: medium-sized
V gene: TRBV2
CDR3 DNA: TGTGCCAGCAGCCTGGGACTCTCCCCACCCCTCCACTTT
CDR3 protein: CASSLGLSPPLHF

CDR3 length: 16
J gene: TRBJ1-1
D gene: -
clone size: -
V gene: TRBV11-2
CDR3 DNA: TGTGCCAGCAGCCCCCCCCCGGGACATAGGAACACTGAAGCTTTCTTT
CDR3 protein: CASSPPPGHRNTEAFF

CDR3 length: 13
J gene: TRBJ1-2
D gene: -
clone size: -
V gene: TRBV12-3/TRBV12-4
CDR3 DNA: TGTGCCAGCAGTGCTCATATCAACTATGGCTACACCTTC
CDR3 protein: CASSAHINYGYTF

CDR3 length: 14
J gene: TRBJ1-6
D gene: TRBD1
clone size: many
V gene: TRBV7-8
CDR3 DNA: TGTGCCAGCAGCTTACACATTCAGGGGGCGGCCCTCCACTTT
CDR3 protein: CASSLHIQGAALHF

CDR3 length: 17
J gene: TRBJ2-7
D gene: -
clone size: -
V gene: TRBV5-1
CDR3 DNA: TGCGCCAGCAGCCCCAGACCGGGTTTGGGTTCTGGCTACGAGCAGTACTTC
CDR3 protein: CASSPRPGLGSGYEQYF

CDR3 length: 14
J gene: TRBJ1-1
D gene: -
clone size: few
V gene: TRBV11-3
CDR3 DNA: TGTGCCAGCAGCTTCGGGGGGCTGGAAACTGAAGCTTTCTTT
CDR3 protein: CASSFGGLETEAFF

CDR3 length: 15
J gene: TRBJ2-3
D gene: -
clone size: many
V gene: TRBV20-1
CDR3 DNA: TGCAGTGCTAGAGATCAGAAGCGGGGCACAGATACGCAGTATTTT
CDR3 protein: CSARDQKRGTDTQYF

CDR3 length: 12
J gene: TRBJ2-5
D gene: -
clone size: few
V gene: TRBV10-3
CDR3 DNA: TGTGCCATTGGGGCCTTGATTGGGACCCAGTACTTC
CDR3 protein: CAIGALIGTQYF

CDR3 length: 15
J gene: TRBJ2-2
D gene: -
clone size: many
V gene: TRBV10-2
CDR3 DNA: TGCGCCAGCAGGGATGAACAGGAGATTACCGGGGAGCTGTTTTTT
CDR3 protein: CASRDEQEITGELFF

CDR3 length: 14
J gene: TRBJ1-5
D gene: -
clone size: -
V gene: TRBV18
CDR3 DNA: TGTGCCAGCTCACCGTCAGGGACGCATCAGCCCCAGCATTTT
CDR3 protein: CASSPSGTHQPQHF

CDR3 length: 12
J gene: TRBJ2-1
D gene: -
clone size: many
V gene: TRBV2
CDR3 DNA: TGTGCCAGCAGCTCGGACAACAATGAGCAGTTCTTC
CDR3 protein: CASSSDNNEQFF

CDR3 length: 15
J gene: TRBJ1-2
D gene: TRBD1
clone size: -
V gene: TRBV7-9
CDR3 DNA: TGTGCCAGCAGCTTAGATTTGGGACAGGGACCCGGCTACACCTTC
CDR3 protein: CASSLDLGQGPGYTF

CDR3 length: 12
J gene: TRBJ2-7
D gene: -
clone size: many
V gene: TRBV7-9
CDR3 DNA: TGTGCCAGCAGCTTATGGTCGGGAGAGCAGTACTTC
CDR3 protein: CASSLWSGEQYF

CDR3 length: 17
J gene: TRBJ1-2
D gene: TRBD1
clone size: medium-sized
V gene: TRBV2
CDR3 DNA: TGTGCCAGCAGTGCCGGGACAGGGGGCGCCGGTAACTATGGCTACACCTTC
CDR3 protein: CASSAGTGGAGNYGYTF

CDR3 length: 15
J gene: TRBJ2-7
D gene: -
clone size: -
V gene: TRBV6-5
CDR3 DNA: TGTGCCAGCAGTTACTCGCCAGGGCATAGAGGGGAGCAGTACTTC
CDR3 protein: CASSYSPGHRGEQYF

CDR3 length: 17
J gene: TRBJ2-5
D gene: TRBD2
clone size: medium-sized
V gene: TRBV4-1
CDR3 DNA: TGCGCCAGCAGCCAGGATCCGGGACTAGCGGGGGGAGAGACCCAGTACTTC
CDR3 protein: CASSQDPGLAGGETQYF